What follows is one TCR beta chain and its context. This sample was included in a study of CD8 T cells in Susac syndrome. Deletions cut 3 bases from V and 2 bases from J, with 10 bases between. The CDR3 has 15 residues. Per germline, CDR1 SGHDN and CDR2 FVKESK. Reverse transcription of roughly 0.5 to 1 ug RNA used random hexamers. TCRdb re-called the immunoSEQ multiplex PCR reads through MiXCR, storing one row per CDR3 protein. The table has hundreds of thousands of distinct CDR3 sequences, roughly 85% seen once. The clonotype originates from a human donor with multiple sclerosis. The V call is TRBV14, the J call TRBJ2-2; tentative D call: TRBD2 (6 bases). What was sequenced was CD8+ T cells from PBMCs. Here the CDR3 DNA reads TGTGCCAGCAGCCAGTGGGACTTTAACACCGGGGAGCTGTTTTTT. As protein: CASSQWDFNTGELFF.